This T cell receptor beta chain was sequenced in a study of CD8 T cells in ankylosing spondylitis (dated by TCRdb to 2017 to 2019). Context from the whole study: T cell receptor beta repertoires were profiled in healthy donors and ankylosing spondylitis patients so that disease-linked TCR variants could be found. In total, the full study cohort was made up of approximately 99 healthy donors and 25 to 30 ankylosing spondylitis patients. Peripheral blood was sampled, and synovial fluid was additionally collected from ankylosing spondylitis patients.

What the work shows at the level of the full study, not this receptor alone: The disease-linked clones were reported as significantly enriched in matched synovial fluid samples from ankylosing spondylitis patients. A TCR beta motif of several highly homologous amino acid variants appeared characteristic of blood from ankylosing spondylitis patients. Some TCR beta motif variants had previously been reported in synovial fluid and blood of reactive arthritis patients, which suggested common disease-initiation mechanisms. The disease-linked clones showed a CD8+ phenotype and occurred at relatively low frequencies in peripheral blood.

Reads for this sample came from an Illumina HiSeq 2500. Quantitative 5'-RACE with molecular barcodes was used to prepare TCR beta libraries. In the source study's methods: A new computational method, built on a probabilistic model of VDJ rearrangement, was used to identify disease-linked TCR variants. TCRdb reanalyzed the raw reads on its own, using fastp at Q25 for trimming and MiXCR for clone calling, and kept in-frame beta chains. Rows with a matching CDR3 protein are joined into one entry that keeps the most common DNA and genes. TCRdb, not the authors, supplied the V and J calls. This sample lists 200,000 to 250,000 distinct CDR3 sequences; roughly 24% were detected once. The ten largest account for about 7% of the sample. This clonotype was counted a few times. The specificity of this receptor is unknown. There are no base qualities to consult, and no much larger clone falls within one base. Sequenced input: blood, either unsorted or a sorted T cell fraction (not recorded which). This clonotype originated in a male donor with ankylosing spondylitis or in good health (not recorded which).

The encoded CDR3 is CASSLVPQGDYEQYF. DNA sequence: TGTGCCAGCAGCTTAGTTCCCCAGGGGGACTACGAGCAGTACTTC. The chain links TRBV7-6 with TRBJ2-7; TRBD1 lines up with 7 middle nucleotides. From the cysteine through the phenylalanine, the CDR3 covers 15 amino acids. The DNA shown is the 45-base CDR3, in frame from base 1. V loses 1 base at its end and J loses 3 bases; junction bases beyond the gene matches: 6. Per the germline V gene, SGHVS is the CDR1 and FNYEAQ is the CDR2.